This TCR beta chain was observed in a study of blood T cell repertoires in COVID-19. The overall study: The origin of the acute and convalescent COVID-19 samples was the United States, Italy and Spain.

Looked up from germline, CDR1 is SEHNR and CDR2 is FQNEAQ (reference sequence). This CDR3 is 15 amino acids long. Trimming removed 6 bases from V and 0 bases from J, with 14 bases in between. The table came from immunoSEQ multiplex PCR; TCRdb's copy has only in-frame clones and leaves some out. The sample yields a few hundred thousand clones, roughly nine tenths seen once. The rearrangement joins TRBV7-9 to TRBJ1-1, with a tentative D call TRBD1 (5 bases). The source is a young woman who had recovered from COVID-19. The sequencing sample was made of PBMCs or T cells enriched from blood (not recorded which). The CDR3 DNA sequence: TGTGCCAGCAGTCGGGGGAAGATCATGAACACTGAAGCTTTCTTT. Translation gives CASSRGKIMNTEAFF.